This TCR beta chain was captured by sequencing in a study of blood T cell repertoires in COVID-19. The authors' processing: Nucleated cell number was recorded as an estimate derived from reference gene primer amplification. Measured with immunoSEQ multiplex PCR; TCRdb has only the in-frame clones, and not every one. V, J and clone size reflect that table, while D and trimming were determined from the DNA. The data contain roughly 50,000 clones, about 85% of them singletons. The specimen sequenced was peripheral blood. This receptor was obtained from a man over 45 with acute or convalescent COVID-19.

The CDR3 region has the DNA TGCAGCGTCCCCGGGACAGGGGATGAAAAACTGTTTTTT. Protein: CSVPGTGDEKLFF. V gene TRBV29-1 combines with J gene TRBJ1-4; the match to TRBD1 covers 10 bases. V was clipped by 6 bases and J by 6 bases; unmatched bases: 4. The CDR3 length is 13 residues. The germline V gene encodes CDR1 SQVTM and CDR2 ANQGSEA.